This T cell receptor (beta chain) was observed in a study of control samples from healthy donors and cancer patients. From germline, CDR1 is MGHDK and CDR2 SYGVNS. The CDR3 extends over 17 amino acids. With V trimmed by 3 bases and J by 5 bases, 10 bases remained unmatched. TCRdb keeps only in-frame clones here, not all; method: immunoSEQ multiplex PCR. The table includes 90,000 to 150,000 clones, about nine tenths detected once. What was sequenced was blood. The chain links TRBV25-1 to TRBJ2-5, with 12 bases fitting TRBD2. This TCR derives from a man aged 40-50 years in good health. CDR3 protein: CASSEGLAGGPWETQYF. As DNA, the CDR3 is TGTGCCAGCAGTGAGGGGCTAGCGGGGGGGCCTTGGGAGACCCAGTACTTC.